This TCR beta chain was sequenced during a study of preoperative IRX-2 immunotherapy in early breast cancer. The treatment: preoperative locoregional IRX-2 cytokine immunotherapy. Sequencing was performed with immunoSEQ multiplex PCR; in TCRdb, only in-frame clones are kept and a portion is missing. This repertoire shows around 43,000 clones, around three quarters found once; its top ten account for roughly 1.2%. This clone occurred a few times. This TCR was sampled from a human donor with breast cancer. Specimen: tumor tissue, collected after IRX-2 immunotherapy.

CDR3 sequence (DNA): TGTGCCAGCAGTACGAGTAGGGAGACCCAGTACTTC. Amino acids: CASSTSRETQYF. The V call is TRBV6-8, the J call TRBJ2-5; the D is unclear. Trimming took 5 bases from V and 5 from J, leaving 9 bases between them. Per the germline V gene, CDR1 is MNHGY and CDR2 is SAAAGT. The CDR3 runs to 12 residues.